This T cell receptor beta chain was sequenced for a study of cytomegalovirus exposure and HLA in healthy donors. To note about this clone: Its antigen remains unidentified.

Study results and limitations: A later analysis found TCR association rates differed by HLA locus, highest for DRB1 and lowest for HLA-C. Sequencing probably produced one cluster of sequence variants that were highly shared. Analyzed later, most CMV-associated TCR beta chains appeared HLA-restricted.

V gave up 3 bases and J gave up 5 bases, with 13 bases separating them. Germline CDR1 KGHSH, CDR2 LQKENI. The length of the CDR3 is 15 residues. PCR was performed using 60 Vbeta and 13 Jbeta primers. Original processing notes: Unique TCR beta chains numbered approximately 76 million in a later analysis, with roughly 9.9 million shared. Libraries were prepared by immunoSEQ multiplex PCR; TCRdb keeps only in-frame clonotypes and omits some of them. That table supplies the V and J calls and clone size; D and trimming were determined from the DNA. The table has approximately 150,000 clones, 55% to 70% seen once; the top ten hold under 3%.

Sequencing was done on a sample of PBMCs. V and J are TRBV18 and TRBJ1-4; tentative D call: TRBD1 (6 bases). The receptor's source is a woman aged 30 to 39 in good health and CMV-seropositive. The CDR3 nucleotides read TGTGCCAGCTCACCGCAGACAGGACAGAATGAAAAACTGTTTTTT. It is translated as CASSPQTGQNEKLFF.